Below, 23 T cell receptor beta chains from the same sample are listed, as sequenced in a study of shared clonotypes between healthy human individuals. The repertoire was sequenced with immunoSEQ multiplex PCR; TCRdb's copy has only in-frame clones and lacks some. The sample lists about 380,000 clones; around 96% were seen once. The sample comprised memory CD8+ T cells sorted from blood. The subset: CD45RO+ cells pooled with CCR7-negative TemRA cells. These receptors all stem from a man aged 30 to 39 in good health.

CDR3 sequence: CASSLEYEQYF. CDR3 DNA sequence: TGTGCCAGCAGCTTGGAGTACGAGCAGTACTTC. This chain joins TRBV5-8 and TRBJ2-7; unclear D gene. The CDR3 length is 11 residues. V lost 0 bases and J 4 bases, leaving 2 bases between the germline ends. Germline CDR1 and CDR2: SGHTS and YDEGEE.

This rearrangement joins TRBV19 to TRBJ2-7; weak D call: TRBD2 (7 bases). The germline V gene has CDR1 LNHDA and CDR2 SQIVND (reference sequence). V lost 0 bases, J lost 0 bases, and 15 bases lay in between. The CDR3 has 17 residues. The CDR3 spells CASSIDSPGGFSYEQYF. The CDR3 DNA sequence: TGTGCCAGTAGTATAGATAGCCCGGGGGGCTTCTCCTACGAGCAGTACTTC.

The chain has TRBV7-2 and TRBJ1-3; D gene unclear. V lost 7 bases and J 4 bases, leaving 11 bases between the germline ends. The CDR3 is 13 amino acids. From germline, CDR1 is SGHTA and CDR2 FQGNSA. The CDR3 loop reads CASTSGTGNTIYF. CDR3 nucleotides: TGTGCCAGCACCTCCGGTACAGGAAACACCATATATTTT.

Comments on this clone: The DNA is omitted, as the CDR3 cannot be located on it reliably, and the CDR3 follows TCRdb's listing. This chain uses TRBV27 with TRBJ1-1. Ends included, the CDR3 has 12 residues. The germline gives CDR1 MNHEY, CDR2 SMNVEV (reference sequence). CDR3 amino acids: CASSSSNTEAFF.

The rearrangement joins TRBV5-1 to TRBJ2-3; 7 bases are shared with TRBD1. Trimming removed 3 bases from V and 0 bases from J; junction bases left unmatched: 4. Germline CDR1 reads SGHRS; CDR2 reads YFSETQ. The CDR3 extends over 15 amino acids. For the CDR3, the DNA is TGCGCCAGCAGCTCCGGGACAGCTAGCACAGATACGCAGTATTTT. This translates into CASSSGTASTDTQYF.

The chain has TRBV4-1 and TRBJ2-1; D unresolved. The V gene's germline CDR1 is MGHRA and CDR2 YSYEKL. CDR3 length: 13 amino acids. The V end lost 1 base, the J end lost 7 bases, and 8 bases lay between the germline ends. The CDR3 DNA reads as TGCGCCAGCAGCCAAGGCAGGCGGAATGAGCAGTTCTTC. This encodes CASSQGRRNEQFF.

The chain employs TRBV11-2 and TRBJ2-7, with D perhaps matching TRBD2 (8 bases). The CDR3 contains 18 residues. With 5 bases removed from V and 4 bases from J, the gap between germline ends came to 27 bases. Germline-derived CDR1 and CDR2 are SGHAT and FQNNGV. The CDR3 DNA sequence: TGTGCCAGCAGCCTACGACAGGGTCTAAGCGGGAGTGCTTACGAGCAGTACTTC. Amino acids: CASSLRQGLSGSAYEQYF.

V usage is TRBV19 and J usage is TRBJ1-5; 9 bases map to TRBD1. Germline lookup yields CDR1 LNHDA and CDR2 SQIVND (reference sequence). The CDR3 spans 15 residues. The J segment lost 3 bases and the V segment lost 5 bases, leaving 5 bases of the junction unmatched. This CDR3 is CASSLDRGDNQPQHF. In DNA form, the CDR3 reads TGTGCCAGTAGTCTGGACAGGGGCGACAATCAGCCCCAGCATTTT. The whole variable domain, remainder taken from reference TRBV19 and TRBJ1-5, is DGGITQSPKYLFRKEGQNVTLSCEQNLNHDAMYWYRQDPGQGLRLIYYSQIVNDFQKGDIAEGYSVSREKKESFPLTVTSAQKNPTAFYLCASSLDRGDNQPQHFGDGTRLSIL.

The V call is TRBV7-9, the J call TRBJ1-1; TRBD1 agrees at 7 bases. V dropped 5 bases and J dropped 6; count of bases not matched to a gene: 18. There are 17 residues in the CDR3. CDR1 and CDR2 from the germline V gene are SEHNR and FQNEAQ (reference sequence). The CDR3 bases are TGTGCCAGCAGCCCCAGCTCTAAGACAGGGAAATCGTCTGAAGCTTTCTTT. It is translated as CASSPSSKTGKSSEAFF. Full variable domain (outside the CDR3, taken from reference TRBV7-9 and TRBJ1-1): DTGVSQNPRHKITKRGQNVTFRCDPISEHNRLYWYRQTLGQGPEFLTYFQNEAQLEKSRLLSDRFSAERPKGSFSTLEIQRTEQGDSAMYLCASSPSSKTGKSSEAFFGQGTRLTVV.

The chain recombines TRBV13 with TRBJ2-3, with no clear D. CDR1 PRHDT and CDR2 FYEKMQ come from the germline V gene (reference sequence). V lost 4 bases and J 0 bases, leaving 23 bases between the germline ends. The CDR3 consists of 19 residues. CDR3 residues: CASSSTLTPQPASTDTQYF. CDR3 sequence (DNA): TGTGCCAGCAGCTCCACCTTAACACCGCAACCAGCTAGCACAGATACGCAGTATTTT.

In its sample, this clone was seen once. The genes are TRBV16 and TRBJ1-3, with TRBD1 identical over 9 bases. V gave up 2 bases and J gave up 7 bases; unmatched junction bases: 3. CDR1 KGHSY and CDR2 FQNENV come from the germline V gene. The CDR3 has 14 residues. CDR3 sequence (DNA): TGTGCCAGCAGCCAAACCGGGACAGGGAACACCATATATTTT. Protein product: CASSQTGTGNTIYF.

J is TRBJ1-2 and V is TRBV28, with D maybe TRBD1 (6 bases). The CDR3 loop spans 13 amino acids. The germline CDR1 and CDR2 sequences are MDHEN and SYDVKM. Trimming took 4 bases from V and 5 from J, leaving 11 bases between them. CDR3 residues: CASSSPGTYGYTF. DNA for the CDR3: TGTGCCAGCAGTTCTCCCGGGACATATGGCTACACCTTC.

The chain recombines TRBV19 with TRBJ1-2; 8 bases map to TRBD1. The junction had 1 base not matched to a gene; V was cut back by 4 bases and J by 3 bases. Germline CDR1 LNHDA, CDR2 SQIVND (reference sequence). This CDR3 comprises 13 residues. The CDR3 region is CASSTTGDYGYTF. DNA of the CDR3: TGTGCCAGTAGTACGACAGGGGACTATGGCTACACCTTC.

Remarks on this clone: The same CDR3 arises from other DNA sequences in this sample as well. The chain links TRBV5-1 to TRBJ2-5, with unresolved D. CDR1 is SGHRS, CDR2 YFSETQ, per germline. V was cut by 0 bases and J by 2 bases, with 5 bases left in between. The CDR3 runs to 13 residues. CDR3 sequence reads: CASSLGRQETQYF. For the CDR3, the DNA is TGCGCCAGCAGCTTGGGCAGGCAAGAGACCCAGTACTTC.

This chain joins TRBV6-1 and TRBJ2-7; TRBD1 matches at 8 bases. The germline gives CDR1 MNHNS, CDR2 SASEGT. Losses at the gene ends were 5 bases for V and 3 bases for J; bases not matched to a gene: 9. The CDR3 covers 15 residues. The CDR3 DNA is TGTGCCAGCAGTCCCGACAGGGGCAGGATCTACGAGCAGTACTTC. Translating gives CASSPDRGRIYEQYF.

The V call is TRBV6-5, the J call TRBJ2-1; either TRBD1 or TRBD2 may supply D (5 bases each). Between the trimmed V and J ends, which lost 0 bases and 6 bases, there was a span of 15 bases. CDR3 size: 16 residues. Germline loops: CDR1 MNHEY, CDR2 SVGAGI. The CDR3 protein is CASSYSYAVGANEQFF. The CDR3 region has the DNA TGTGCCAGCAGTTACTCCTACGCAGTCGGGGCCAATGAGCAGTTCTTC.

Note on this clone: The sample holds other DNA sequences that translate to the same CDR3. The chain recombines TRBV6-5 with TRBJ1-5; tentative D call: TRBD1 (6 bases). Trimming removed 2 bases at V and 6 bases at J, with 8 bases between. Germline V gives CDR1 MNHEY, CDR2 SVGAGI. The CDR3 consists of 13 residues. The CDR3 protein is CASSYTGSQPQHF. In nucleotides, the CDR3 is TGTGCCAGCAGTTACACAGGGTCTCAGCCCCAGCATTTT.

The chain joins TRBV6-5 to TRBJ2-1, with D perhaps matching TRBD2 (6 bases). This CDR3 comprises 12 residues. The V gene's germline CDR1 is MNHEY and CDR2 SVGAGI. Trimming cost V 2 bases and J 9 bases, with 8 bases left between them. The CDR3 loop reads CASSYAGSEQFF. The DNA for the CDR3 is TGTGCCAGCAGTTACGCGGGGAGTGAGCAGTTCTTC.

The chain links TRBV5-4 to TRBJ2-4, with D tentatively TRBD1 (6 bases). CDR1 and CDR2 from the germline V gene are SGHNT and YYREEE (reference sequence). V was trimmed by 2 bases and J by 4 bases, leaving 13 bases between them. This CDR3 spans 15 amino acids. The CDR3 sequence is CASSFRTGTKNIQYF. CDR3 DNA: TGTGCCAGCAGCTTTAGGACCGGGACAAAAAACATTCAGTACTTC. Using reference TRBV5-4 and TRBJ2-4 for the parts outside the CDR3, the full variable domain is ETGVTQSPTHLIKTRGQQVTLRCSSQSGHNTVSWYQQALGQGPQFIFQYYREEENGRGNFPPRFSGLQFPNYSSELNVNALELDDSALYLCASSFRTGTKNIQYFGAGTRLSVL.

This rearrangement joins TRBV5-4 to TRBJ2-1; perhaps TRBD2 as D (5 bases). The CDR3 runs 14 residues. Trimming removed 2 bases at V and 3 bases at J, with 9 bases between. Germline CDR1 SGHNT, CDR2 YYREEE (reference sequence). This CDR3 is CASSFSEGYNEQFF. In DNA form, the CDR3 reads TGTGCCAGCAGCTTCTCCGAGGGCTACAATGAGCAGTTCTTC.

The chain combines TRBV6-5 with TRBJ2-6; D unclear. V gave up 2 bases and J gave up 0 bases, with 2 bases separating them. This CDR3 contains 14 residues. CDR1 is MNHEY, CDR2 SVGAGI, per germline. The CDR3 bases are TGTGCCAGCAGTTACAACTCTGGGGCCAACGTCCTGACTTTC. This translates into CASSYNSGANVLTF.

The chain couples TRBV5-1 to TRBJ2-7, with a weak D call TRBD2 (6 bases). In germline, CDR1 is SGHRS, CDR2 YFSETQ. With 2 bases removed from V and 2 bases from J, the gap between germline ends came to 8 bases. The CDR3 is 13 amino acids. The CDR3 nucleotides are TGCGCCAGCAGCTTCGGGAGTCCCTACGAGCAGTACTTC. Its protein is CASSFGSPYEQYF.

This rearrangement joins TRBV5-5 to TRBJ1-4; TRBD1 is a possible D gene (5 bases). The germline CDR1 and CDR2 sequences are SGHKS and YYEKEE (reference sequence). The CDR3 runs to 17 residues. V was cut by 0 bases and J by 4 bases, with 16 bases left in between. CDR3 coding DNA: TGTGCCAGCAGCTTGGTCCCCGCTCCAGGGCTTAATGAAAAACTGTTTTTT. Its protein is CASSLVPAPGLNEKLFF.